The next 24 T cell receptor beta chains were all read from a single sample in a study of T cells in women clearing cervical HPV infection. Sequencing used immunoSEQ multiplex PCR; TCRdb keeps in-frame clones, though not all of them. Its clone listing holds about 20,000 clones. Sample: blood buffy coat. The receptors were sampled from a woman between 18 and 75 years old with a cervical HPV16 infection that either progressed to CIN3+ or cleared (not recorded which).

About this clone itself: Read data end 3 residues before the CDR3 end; the end is taken from the germline J gene. J is TRBJ1-2 and V is TRBV6-2 or TRBV6-3; D is uncertain. With 7 bases removed from V and 2 bases from J, the gap between germline ends came to 20 bases. The CDR3 loop spans 16 amino acids. CDR1 and CDR2 from the germline V gene are MNHEY and SVGEGT. CDR3 sequence reads: CASMRSRRAVNYGYTF. The sequenced CDR3 bases are TGTGCCAGCATGAGGTCCCGGCGCGCGGTCAACTATGGC.

Worth noting for this clone: A read error may produce the germline difference seen at one junction end. The read finishes 3 residues shy of the CDR3 end, and the germline J gene is used to complete it. Different DNA sequences within this sample yield the same CDR3. The genes are TRBV7-8 and TRBJ2-6, with D perhaps matching TRBD1 (6 bases). This CDR3 contains 15 residues. CDR1 is SGHVS and CDR2 is FQNEAQ in the germline V gene. CDR3 in amino acids: CASSQGPGGANVLTF. The CDR3 DNA, read in part, is TGTGCTAGCAGCCAGGGGCCAGGAGGGGCCAACGTC.

In the case of this clone: The read terminates 3 residues ahead of where the CDR3 ends, so the germline J gene completes it. The chain carries TRBV18 and TRBJ1-2, with D possibly being TRBD1 (6 bases). CDR3 length equals 18 residues. CDR1 and CDR2 (germline): KGHSH, LQKENI. The sequenced part of the CDR3 DNA is TGTGCCAGCTCACCTCTTGGTAGCGGGGGGCTATCCTACAATGAC. Encoded protein: CASSPLGSGGLSYND. The full CDR3 is CASSPLGSGGLSYNDYTF.

Comments on this clone: Read data end 3 residues before the CDR3 end; the end is taken from the germline J gene. This same CDR3 is encoded by further DNA sequences in the sample. The genes are TRBV20-1 and TRBJ1-3; D gene uncertain. Germline V gene lookup returns CDR1 DFQATT and CDR2 SNEGSKA (reference sequence). Between the trimmed V and J ends, which lost 1 base and 2 bases, there was a span of 9 bases. The CDR3 totals 14 residues. CDR3 sequence reads: CSARGAEAGNTIYF. Partial CDR3 DNA: TGCAGTGCTAGAGGGGCAGAAGCTGGAAACACC.

About this clone: The sequenced fragment ends 3 residues before the CDR3 boundary, so the rest is inferred from the germline J gene. V is TRBV18 and J is TRBJ1-2, with D possibly TRBD1 on 6 matching bases. The CDR3 spans 17 residues. The V gene's germline CDR1 is KGHSH and CDR2 LQKENI. Incomplete CDR3 DNA: TGTGCCAGCTCACCACGGGTTACAGGGACCTCCTACAATGAC. Protein sequence: CASSPRVTGTSYND. The entire CDR3 reads CASSPRVTGTSYNDYTF.

CDR3 DNA, as far as it was read: TGTGCCAGCAGCGACATTAGCGGGGGCTCCTACAATGAG. Protein product: CASSDISGGSYNE. The whole CDR3 protein reads CASSDISGGSYNEQFF. The gene calls are TRBV7-7 and TRBJ2-1, with TRBD2 matching 9 bases. Read coverage stops 3 residues before the CDR3 terminus; the germline J gene supplies the remainder. The CDR3 is 16 amino acids. From germline, CDR1 is SSHAT and CDR2 FNYEAQ (reference sequence). Trimming took 5 bases from V and 0 from J; bases not matched to a gene: 5.

Comment on this clone: Sequencing ends 3 residues short of the CDR3 end; the germline J gene provides the rest. V and J are TRBV7-2 and TRBJ1-5, with TRBD1 matching over 7 bases. Germline values: CDR1 SGHTA, CDR2 FQGNSA. The CDR3 covers 16 residues. After removal of 0 bases from V and 6 bases from J, the junction contained 8 bases not matched to a gene. Here the CDR3 reads CASSLARQGGSQPQHF. Partial CDR3 DNA: TGTGCCAGCAGCTTAGCCCGACAGGGTGGGAGTCAGCCC.

A word on this clone: At one boundary the junction diverges from the germline segment, which might be a read error. The read terminates 3 residues ahead of where the CDR3 ends, so the germline J gene completes it. At the DNA level, this CDR3 is encoded by other sequences in the same sample as well. The rearrangement uses TRBV2 and TRBJ1-3; 8 bases agree with TRBD1. Germline lookup yields CDR1 SNHLY and CDR2 FYNNEI. The CDR3 spans 17 residues. CDR3 in amino acids: CASTGRGRAGAGNTIYF. Partial CDR3 DNA: TGTGCCAGCACGGGCAGGGGGCGAGCGGGTGCTGGAAACACT. Variable domain in full (rest from reference TRBV2 and TRBJ1-3): EPEVTQTPSHQVTQMGQEVILRCVPISNHLYFYWYRQILGQKVEFLVSFYNNEISEKSEIFDDQFSVERPDGSNFTLKIRSTKLEDSAMYFCASTGRGRAGAGNTIYFGEGSWLTVV.

Comment on this clone: With the read ending 3 residues before the CDR3 end, the germline J gene is used to fill in that end. This sequence joins TRBV12-3 or TRBV12-4 and TRBJ2-5; D is possibly TRBD1 (6 bases). The CDR3 contains 13 residues. V was shortened by 3 bases and J by 5 bases, with 10 bases between the two germline ends. CDR3 protein: CASSFSGEETQYF. The part of the CDR3 DNA that was read is TGTGCCAGCAGTTTTTCAGGGGAGGAGACC.

As to this clone: The CDR3 end is not reached by the read, which stops 3 residues before it; the germline J gene fills it in. The rearrangement joins TRBV18 to TRBJ1-2; D ambiguous. There are 14 residues in the CDR3. V was clipped by 3 bases and J by 1 base, with 9 bases between them. CDR1 and CDR2 from the germline V gene are KGHSH and LQKENI. The DNA read from the CDR3 is TGTGCCAGCTCACCGTCTAGCGTTAACTATGGC. Translated: CASSPSSVNYG. The whole CDR3 sequence reads CASSPSSVNYGYTF.

As regards this clone: The read terminates 3 residues ahead of where the CDR3 ends, so the germline J gene completes it. J is TRBJ1-1 and V is TRBV5-6, with 7 bases fitting TRBD1. CDR1 and CDR2 from the germline V gene are SGHDT and YYEEEE. J was trimmed by 7 bases and V by 2 bases; bases with no gene match: 8. The CDR3 consists of 14 residues. The part of the CDR3 DNA that was read is TGTGCCAGCAGCTTCCAGAACCAGGGGGGTGAA. It translates to CASSFQNQGGE. In full, the CDR3 is CASSFQNQGGEAFF.

Of note for this clone: Sequencing ends 3 residues short of the CDR3 end; the germline J gene provides the rest. The chain joins TRBV7-3 to TRBJ2-7, with a weak D call TRBD1 (5 bases). In germline, CDR1 is SGHTA, CDR2 FQGTGA. CDR3 size: 14 residues. V gave up 2 bases and J gave up 0 bases, with 8 bases separating them. The CDR3 bases that were read are TGTGCCAGCAGCTTACACAGGAGCTCCTACGAG. It yields the protein CASSLHRSSYE. The CDR3 as a whole reads CASSLHRSSYEQYF.

Notes on this clone: From the germline J gene comes the end of the CDR3, since the read stops 3 residues before it. This chain connects TRBV9 to TRBJ2-5; 11 bases match TRBD2. V was pared by 4 bases and J by 5 bases, with 10 bases of the junction left unmatched. The CDR3 covers 16 residues. Germline V gives CDR1 SGDLS, CDR2 YYNGEE. The covered CDR3 bases are TGTGCCAGCAGCCCGGGGGGAATAGCGGGAGGGGAGACC. Translated: CASSPGGIAGGET. The full CDR3 is CASSPGGIAGGETQYF.

About this clone itself: At one boundary the junction diverges from the germline segment, which might be a read error. The CDR3 here is CASSQDGRGGNNEQFF. CDR3 bases read: TGCGCCAGCAGCCAAGATGGGCGGGGGGGTAACAATGAG. The chain combines TRBV4-2 with TRBJ2-1, with TRBD2 matching 9 bases. The CDR3 end lies 3 residues beyond the end of the read and is filled in from the germline J gene. This CDR3 region has 16 residues. In germline, CDR1 is LGHNA, CDR2 YNFKEQ.

As for this clone: The read ends 3 residues shy of where the CDR3 ends; the end is completed using the germline J gene. This chain uses TRBV7-6 with TRBJ1-1; perhaps TRBD1 as D (5 bases). Germline assignment: CDR1 SGHVS and CDR2 FNYEAQ. With 5 bases removed from V and 0 bases from J, the gap between germline ends came to 22 bases. CDR3 size: 18 residues. CDR3 sequence: CASSLGTPVPMLNTEAFF. The sequenced CDR3 bases are TGTGCCAGCAGCCTCGGGACTCCCGTGCCCATGCTGAACACTGAA.

As to this clone: With the read ending 3 residues before the CDR3 end, the germline J gene is used to fill in that end. The V call is TRBV30, the J call TRBJ2-7, with no clear D. CDR3 length: 12 residues. The V gene lost 1 base and the J gene lost 4 bases, with 8 bases spanning the gap. The germline V gene has CDR1 GTSNPN and CDR2 SVGIG (reference sequence). CDR3 DNA, as far as it was read: TGTGCCTGGAGTGGGTCCGGTTACGAG. This sequence encodes CAWSGSGYE. The whole CDR3 sequence reads CAWSGSGYEQYF. The full variable domain, rest sourced from reference TRBV30 and TRBJ2-7, is SQTIHQWPATLVQPVGSPLSLECTVEGTSNPNLYWYRQAAGRGLQLLFYSVGIGQISSEVPQNLSASRPQDRQFILSSKKLLLSDSGFYLCAWSGSGYEQYFGPGTRLTVT.

Comment on this clone: The read ends 3 residues shy of where the CDR3 ends; the end is completed using the germline J gene. The J gene is TRBJ1-6, the V gene TRBV23-1, with 7 bases identical to TRBD1. TRBV23-1 counts as an open reading frame of uncertain function. Trimming removed 0 bases from V and 6 bases from J; junction bases left unmatched: 5. The CDR3 covers 16 residues. The CDR3 sequence: CASSQSTGYGNSPLHF. Partial CDR3 DNA: TGCGCCAGCAGTCAATCGACAGGGTATGGTAATTCACCC.

Regarding this clone: The read is 3 residues too short to cover the CDR3 end, so that end is filled in from the germline J gene. V is TRBV6-2 or TRBV6-3 and J is TRBJ2-7, with 10 positions matching TRBD2. This CDR3 region has 17 residues. Germline CDR1 reads MNHEY; CDR2 reads SVGEGT. Trimming removed 4 bases from V and 1 base from J; junction bases left unmatched: 10. Incomplete CDR3 DNA: TGTGCCAGCAGTTGGGGGCCGGTTAGCGGGGGGTCCTACGAG. This encodes CASSWGPVSGGSYE. The entire CDR3 protein reads CASSWGPVSGGSYEQYF.

Of note for this clone: The CDR3 end falls 3 residues outside the read, so it is completed with the germline J gene. The chain uses TRBV7-9 and TRBJ2-5, with TRBD2 identical over 8 bases. The junction had 5 bases not matched to a gene; V was cut back by 7 bases and J by 1 base. This CDR3 comprises 14 residues. Germline assignment: CDR1 SEHNR and CDR2 FQNEAQ (reference sequence). The CDR3 bases that were read are TGTGCCAGCAACCCCAGCGGGGGCCAAGAGACC. Residues: CASNPSGGQET. The whole CDR3 reads CASNPSGGQETQYF.

On this clone: The read terminates 3 residues before the CDR3 end, so the remaining end is supplied by the germline J gene. Other DNA sequences of this sample code for an identical CDR3. V and J are TRBV6-2 or TRBV6-3 and TRBJ1-3, with D maybe TRBD1 (6 bases). Per the germline V gene, CDR1 is MNHEY and CDR2 is SVGEGT. V shed 7 bases and J shed 7 bases, with 20 bases lying between them. The CDR3 has 15 amino acids. The CDR3 is CASTKPTTGLNTIYF. CDR3 DNA (partial): TGTGCCAGCACCAAACCCACGACAGGACTTAACACC.

Of note for this clone: The DNA ends 3 residues before the CDR3 does, and the rest of the CDR3 is filled in from the germline J gene. The genes are TRBV11-3 and TRBJ2-1; 7 bases line up with TRBD1. The CDR3 sequence is 15 residues long. V was pared by 3 bases and J by 0 bases, with 2 bases of the junction left unmatched. CDR1 SGHNT and CDR2 YENEEA come from the germline V gene. The CDR3 region is CASSLGQSSYNEQFF. CDR3 bases read: TGTGCCAGCAGCTTGGGACAGAGCTCCTACAATGAG.

A remark on this clone: The read falls 3 residues short of the CDR3 end, and the missing part is taken from the germline J gene. The chain combines TRBV5-5 with TRBJ1-1, with D perhaps matching TRBD1 (5 bases). This CDR3 comprises 15 residues. Trimming took off 0 bases at V and 3 bases at J, with 12 bases between the two ends. Germline CDR1 SGHKS, CDR2 YYEKEE (reference sequence). The CDR3 here is CASSLAQGKDTEAFF. Incomplete CDR3 DNA: TGTGCCAGCAGCTTGGCTCAGGGAAAGGACACTGAA.

The CDR3 bases that were read are TGTGCCAGCAAGGTCGACAACTCCTACAATGAG. As protein: CASKVDNSYNE. The full CDR3 protein is CASKVDNSYNEQFF. V gene TRBV2 combines with J gene TRBJ2-1; D not certain. The CDR3 end is not reached by the read, which stops 3 residues before it; the germline J gene fills it in. CDR1 SNHLY and CDR2 FYNNEI come from the germline V gene. V lost 7 bases and J 0 bases, leaving 10 bases between the germline ends. CDR3 length: 14 amino acids.

CDR3 region: CASSVGPLRGHYEQYF. The DNA read from the CDR3 is TGTGCCAGCAGCGTAGGACCCTTAAGAGGGCATTACGAG. The chain employs TRBV9 and TRBJ2-7; the D gene is possibly TRBD2 (5 bases). Sequencing ends 3 residues short of the CDR3 end; the germline J gene provides the rest. Per germline, CDR1 SGDLS and CDR2 YYNGEE. Trimming removed 0 bases at V and 4 bases at J, with 17 bases between. This CDR3 contains 16 residues.